This T cell receptor beta chain was documented in a study of blood T cells in healthy people across ages. PCR was performed a second time for about 7 to 11 cycles using a sample-barcoded 5' primer and a J-beta primer mix. TCRdb re-analysed the 5' RACE reads in MiXCR, keeping a single row per CDR3 protein. This sample has about 780,000 distinct CDR3 sequences, with under 80% found just once. This clonotype was detected a few times. After removal of 7 bases from V and 1 base from J, the junction contained 8 bases not matched to a gene. CDR1 and CDR2 from the germline V gene are MNHNY and SVGAGI (reference sequence). The CDR3 spans 15 residues.

Sequencing used blood. This TCR was sampled from a man aged 25 to 40 in good health. This chain links TRBV6-6 with TRBJ2-3, with 7 bases lining up with TRBD2. The CDR3 spells CASTSRGGGTDTQYF. For the CDR3, the DNA is TGTGCCAGCACCTCCCGCGGGGGAGGCACAGATACGCAGTATTTT.